This T cell receptor (beta chain) was retrieved from a study of radiotherapy plus CTLA-4 blockade in lung cancer. Some clones are missing from TCRdb's copy, which holds only in-frame ones; the method was immunoSEQ multiplex PCR. The table lists roughly 68,000 clones, roughly three quarters of them singletons, with 7% to 8.5% in the top ten. The CDR3 runs to 16 residues. Germline assignment: CDR1 SGHVS and CDR2 FQNEAQ. The ends were cut back, 0 bases at V and 1 base at J, with 10 bases in the middle. Turning to this clone: Its target is unknown.

Study-level results: Among blood TCR repertoires after radiotherapy plus ipilimumab, tumor-derived clones expanded.

Sequenced here: peripheral blood, sampled from a patient treated with radiotherapy plus ipilimumab. This receptor was obtained from a human donor with non-small cell lung cancer who had a complete response to radiotherapy plus ipilimumab. The chain employs TRBV7-8 and TRBJ1-5; tentative D call: TRBD1 (5 bases). The CDR3 loop is CASSLAGTGSNQPQHF. The CDR3 nucleotides are TGTGCCAGCAGCTTAGCGGGCACAGGCAGCAATCAGCCCCAGCATTTT. The variable domain in full, with the rest retrieved from reference TRBV7-8 and TRBJ1-5, is GAGVSQSPRYKVAKRGQDVALRCDPISGHVSLFWYQQALGQGPEFLTYFQNEAQLDKSGLPSDRFFAERPEGSVSTLKIQRTQQEDSAVYLCASSLAGTGSNQPQHFGDGTRLSIL.